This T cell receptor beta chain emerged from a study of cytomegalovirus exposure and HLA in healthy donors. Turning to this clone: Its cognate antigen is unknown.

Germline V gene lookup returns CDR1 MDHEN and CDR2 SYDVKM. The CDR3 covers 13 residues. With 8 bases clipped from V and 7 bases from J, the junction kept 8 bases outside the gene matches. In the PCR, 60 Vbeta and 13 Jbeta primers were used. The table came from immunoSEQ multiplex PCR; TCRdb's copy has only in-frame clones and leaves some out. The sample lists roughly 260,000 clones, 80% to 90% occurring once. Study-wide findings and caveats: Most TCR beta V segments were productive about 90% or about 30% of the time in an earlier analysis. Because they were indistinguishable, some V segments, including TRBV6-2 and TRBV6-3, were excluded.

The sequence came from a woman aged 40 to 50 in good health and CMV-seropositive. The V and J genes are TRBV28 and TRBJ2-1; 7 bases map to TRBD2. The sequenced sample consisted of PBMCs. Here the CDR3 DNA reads TGTGCCAGCTTAAGCGGGGTGGGGAATGAGCAGTTCTTC. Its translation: CASLSGVGNEQFF.